This section outlines one TCR beta chain sequence together with its context. The CD8+CD4-CCR7+CD45RA+ phenotype defined the sorted naive CD8 T cells. Trimming shortened V by 0 bases and J by 3 bases, and 3 bases separated the two germline ends. This CDR3 region has 11 residues. Germline assignment: CDR1 SQVTM and CDR2 ANQGSEA. The entry originates in a study of molecular identifiers for immune sequencing clone quantification. Methods described previously, with TCR primers listed, were used for bulk TCR libraries. In TCRdb, the PCR reads were re-called with MiXCR into one record per CDR3 protein. The sample comprises about 500,000 distinct CDR3 sequences, less than 30% of which are singletons, and about 0.75% rests with the top ten.

The source is a human donor in good health. Some libraries in this study had Jurkat cell RNA spiked in. The V gene is TRBV29-1, the J gene TRBJ2-7; D unclear. The sequenced sample was naive CD8+ T cells from blood, with Jurkat cell RNA spiked in. The subset here: FACS-sorted CD8+CD4-CCR7+CD45RA+ naive T cells. CDR3 nucleotides: TGCAGCGTTGAAGATATCTACGAGCAGTACTTC. This sequence encodes CSVEDIYEQYF.